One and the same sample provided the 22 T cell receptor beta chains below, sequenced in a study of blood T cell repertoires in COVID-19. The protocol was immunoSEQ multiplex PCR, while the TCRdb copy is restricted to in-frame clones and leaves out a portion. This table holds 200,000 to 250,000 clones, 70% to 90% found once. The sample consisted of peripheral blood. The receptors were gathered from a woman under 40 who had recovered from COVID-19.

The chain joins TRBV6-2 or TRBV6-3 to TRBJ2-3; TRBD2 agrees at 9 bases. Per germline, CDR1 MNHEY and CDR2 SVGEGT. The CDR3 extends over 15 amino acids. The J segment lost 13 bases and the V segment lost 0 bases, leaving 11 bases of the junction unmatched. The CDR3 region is CASSYSKLAGRTEYF. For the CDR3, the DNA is TGTGCCAGCAGTTACTCGAAGCTAGCGGGACGCACCGAGTATTTT.

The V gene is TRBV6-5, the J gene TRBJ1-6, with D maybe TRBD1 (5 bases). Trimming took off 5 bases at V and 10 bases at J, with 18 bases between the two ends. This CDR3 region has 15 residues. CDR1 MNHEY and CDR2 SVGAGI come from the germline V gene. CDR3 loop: CASSLHFSGGSPLHF. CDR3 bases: TGTGCCAGCAGTCTTCACTTCAGTGGGGGGTCACCCCTCCACTTT.

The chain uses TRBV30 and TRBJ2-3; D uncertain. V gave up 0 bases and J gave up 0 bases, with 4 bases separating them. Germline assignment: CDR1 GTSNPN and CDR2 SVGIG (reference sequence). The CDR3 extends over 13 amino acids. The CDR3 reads CAWSVGSTDTQYF. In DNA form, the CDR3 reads TGTGCCTGGAGTGTGGGCAGCACAGATACGCAGTATTTT.

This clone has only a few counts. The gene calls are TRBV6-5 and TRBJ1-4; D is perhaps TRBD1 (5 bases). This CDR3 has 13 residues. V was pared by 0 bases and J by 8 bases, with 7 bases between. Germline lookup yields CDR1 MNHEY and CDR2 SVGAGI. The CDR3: CASSYSAGEKLFF. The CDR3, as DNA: TGTGCCAGCAGTTACTCGGCAGGGGAAAAACTGTTTTTT.

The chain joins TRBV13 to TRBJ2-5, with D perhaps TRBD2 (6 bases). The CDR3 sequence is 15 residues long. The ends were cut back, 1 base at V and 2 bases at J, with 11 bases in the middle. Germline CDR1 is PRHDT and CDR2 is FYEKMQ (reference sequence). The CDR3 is CASSLAGVFQETQYF. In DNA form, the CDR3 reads TGTGCCAGCAGCTTAGCGGGAGTATTTCAAGAGACCCAGTACTTC.

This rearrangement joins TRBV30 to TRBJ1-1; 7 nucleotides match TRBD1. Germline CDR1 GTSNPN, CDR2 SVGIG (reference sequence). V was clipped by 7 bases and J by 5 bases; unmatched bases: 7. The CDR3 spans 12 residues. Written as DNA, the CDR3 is TGTGCCTCCGGACAGGCATGGACTGAAGCTTTCTTT. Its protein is CASGQAWTEAFF.

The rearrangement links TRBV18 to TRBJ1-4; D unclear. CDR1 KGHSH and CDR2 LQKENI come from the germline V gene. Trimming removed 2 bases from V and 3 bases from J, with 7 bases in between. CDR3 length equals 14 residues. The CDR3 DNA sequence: TGTGCCAGCTCACCATTGGGCCCTAATGAAAAACTGTTTTTT. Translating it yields CASSPLGPNEKLFF.

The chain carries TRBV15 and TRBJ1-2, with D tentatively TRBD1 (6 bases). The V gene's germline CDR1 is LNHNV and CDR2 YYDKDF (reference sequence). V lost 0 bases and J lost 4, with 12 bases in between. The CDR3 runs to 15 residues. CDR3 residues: CATSRDSGRGYGYTF. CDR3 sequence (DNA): TGTGCCACCAGCAGAGACTCCGGCAGGGGCTATGGCTACACCTTC.

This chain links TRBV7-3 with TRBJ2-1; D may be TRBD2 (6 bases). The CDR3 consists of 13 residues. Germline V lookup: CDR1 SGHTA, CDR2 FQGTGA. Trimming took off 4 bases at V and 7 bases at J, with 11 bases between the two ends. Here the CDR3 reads CASSSTSRNEQFF. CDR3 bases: TGTGCCAGCAGCTCAACTAGCCGAAATGAGCAGTTCTTC.

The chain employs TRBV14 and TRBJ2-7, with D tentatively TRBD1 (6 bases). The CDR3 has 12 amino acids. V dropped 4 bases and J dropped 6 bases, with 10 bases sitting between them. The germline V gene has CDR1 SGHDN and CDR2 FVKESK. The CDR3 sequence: CASSLSRGEQYF. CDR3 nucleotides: TGTGCCAGCAGCCTCTCCAGGGGCGAGCAGTACTTC.

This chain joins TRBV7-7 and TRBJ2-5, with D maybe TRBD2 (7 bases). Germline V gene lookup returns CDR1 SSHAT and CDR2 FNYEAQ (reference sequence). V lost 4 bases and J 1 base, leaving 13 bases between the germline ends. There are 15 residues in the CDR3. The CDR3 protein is CASSWDAGAQETQYF. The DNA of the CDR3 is TGTGCCAGCAGCTGGGATGCGGGGGCCCAAGAGACCCAGTACTTC.

The CDR3 DNA sequence: TGTGCCAGCAGCTCTACCCGACAGAGACAGACAAGCTATGGCTACACCTTC. It encodes CASSSTRQRQTSYGYTF. This chain uses TRBV7-9 with TRBJ1-2; D possibly corresponds to TRBD1 (5 bases). Germline values: CDR1 SEHNR, CDR2 FQNEAQ (reference sequence). This CDR3 contains 17 residues. Trimming pared 4 bases from V and 4 bases from J, leaving 22 bases between.

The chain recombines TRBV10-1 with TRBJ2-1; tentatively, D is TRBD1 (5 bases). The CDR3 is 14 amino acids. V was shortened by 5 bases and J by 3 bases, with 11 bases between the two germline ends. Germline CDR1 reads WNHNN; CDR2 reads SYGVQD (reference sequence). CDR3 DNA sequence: TGCGCCAGCAGTCCTAGACAGATCTACAATGAGCAGTTCTTC. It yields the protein CASSPRQIYNEQFF.

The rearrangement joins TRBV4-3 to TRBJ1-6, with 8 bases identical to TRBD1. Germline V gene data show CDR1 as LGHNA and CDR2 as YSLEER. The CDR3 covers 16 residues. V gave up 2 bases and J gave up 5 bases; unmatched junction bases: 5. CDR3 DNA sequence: TGCGCCAGCAGCCAATATACGGGACAGGATAATTCACCCCTCCACTTT. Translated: CASSQYTGQDNSPLHF.

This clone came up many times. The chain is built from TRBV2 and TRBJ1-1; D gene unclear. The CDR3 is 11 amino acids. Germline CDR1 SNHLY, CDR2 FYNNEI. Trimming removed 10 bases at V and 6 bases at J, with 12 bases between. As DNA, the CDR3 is TGTGCCACGACTTACGAGGCTGAAGCTTTCTTT. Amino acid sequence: CATTYEAEAFF.

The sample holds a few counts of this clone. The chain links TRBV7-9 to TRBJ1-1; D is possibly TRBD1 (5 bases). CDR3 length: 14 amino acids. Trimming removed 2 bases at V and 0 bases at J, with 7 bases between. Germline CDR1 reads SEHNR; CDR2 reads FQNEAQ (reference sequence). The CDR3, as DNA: TGTGCCAGCAGCTTAACGACAGTGAACACTGAAGCTTTCTTT. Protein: CASSLTTVNTEAFF.

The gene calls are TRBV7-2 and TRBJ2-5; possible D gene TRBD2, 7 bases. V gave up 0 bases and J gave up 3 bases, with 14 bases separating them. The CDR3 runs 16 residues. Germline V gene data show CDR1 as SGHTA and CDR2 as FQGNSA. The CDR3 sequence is CASSLAGGGYKETQYF. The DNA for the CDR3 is TGTGCCAGCAGCTTAGCGGGGGGGGGCTACAAAGAGACCCAGTACTTC.

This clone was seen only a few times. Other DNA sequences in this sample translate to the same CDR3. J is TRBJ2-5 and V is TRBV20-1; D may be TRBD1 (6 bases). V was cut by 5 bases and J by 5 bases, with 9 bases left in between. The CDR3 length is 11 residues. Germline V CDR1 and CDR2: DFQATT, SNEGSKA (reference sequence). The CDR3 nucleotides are TGCAGTGCTGGTCAGGGGGAGACCCAGTACTTC. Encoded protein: CSAGQGETQYF.

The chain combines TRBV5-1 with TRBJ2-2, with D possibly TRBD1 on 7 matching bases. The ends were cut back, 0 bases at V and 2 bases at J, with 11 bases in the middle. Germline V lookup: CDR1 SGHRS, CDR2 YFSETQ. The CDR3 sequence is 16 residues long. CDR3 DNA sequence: TGCGCCAGCAGCTTGGGGAGGGGGCCCAACACCGGGGAGCTGTTTTTT. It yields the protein CASSLGRGPNTGELFF.

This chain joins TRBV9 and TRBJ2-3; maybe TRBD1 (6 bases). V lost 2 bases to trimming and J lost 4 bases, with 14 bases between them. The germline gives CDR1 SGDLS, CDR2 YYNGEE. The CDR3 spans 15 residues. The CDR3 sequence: CASSVTGRRADTQYF. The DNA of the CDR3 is TGTGCCAGCAGCGTGACAGGTCGACGTGCAGATACGCAGTATTTT.

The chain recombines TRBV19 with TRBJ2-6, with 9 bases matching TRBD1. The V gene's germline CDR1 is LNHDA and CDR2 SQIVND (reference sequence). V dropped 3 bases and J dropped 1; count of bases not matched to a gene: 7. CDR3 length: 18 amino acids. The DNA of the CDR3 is TGTGCCAGTAGTATTCGGGACAGGGAGTGGTCTGGGGCCAACGTCCTGACTTTC. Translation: CASSIRDREWSGANVLTF.

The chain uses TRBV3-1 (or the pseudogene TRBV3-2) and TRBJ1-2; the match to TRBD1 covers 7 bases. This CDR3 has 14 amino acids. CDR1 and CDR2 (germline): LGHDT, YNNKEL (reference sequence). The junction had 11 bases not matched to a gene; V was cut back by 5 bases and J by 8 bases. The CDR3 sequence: CASSARGQKNGYTF. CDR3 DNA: TGTGCCAGCAGCGCAAGGGGACAGAAGAACGGCTACACCTTC.